This T cell receptor beta chain was recorded in a study of T cells in placental villitis. Study outcomes and limitations: Helper, regulatory and cytotoxic T cells, and maternal versus fetal cells, were indistinguishable; gamma-delta receptors were excluded. Limited clone sharing suggested no single initiating antigen in villitis of unknown etiology. Villitis of unknown etiology showed control-like CMV-specific clone frequencies, about 0.00098 versus 0.012 in CMV. Compared with controls at around 0.006, villitis of unknown etiology placentae showed median clonality approximately 0.052.

This was the immunoSEQ v4 assay. Profiled with immunoSEQ multiplex PCR; TCRdb holds only in-frame clones, not every one. The sample lists about 1,500 clones, 76% occurring once. This CDR3 spans 12 amino acids. V lost 5 bases and J lost 3, with 6 bases in between. Germline lookup yields CDR1 LNHDA and CDR2 SQIVND (reference sequence). Regarding this clone: What it binds is unknown.

High-grade villitis of unknown etiology was diagnosed in some 10 placentae. The sample consisted of placental tissue containing maternal and fetal cells. The TCR was taken from a human patient with villitis of unknown etiology; the placental T cells may come from both mother and fetus. This rearrangement joins TRBV19 to TRBJ2-3; D gene unclear. The CDR3 DNA reads as TGTGCCAGTAGTCCTAGGACAGATACGCAGTATTTT. Translating gives CASSPRTDTQYF.